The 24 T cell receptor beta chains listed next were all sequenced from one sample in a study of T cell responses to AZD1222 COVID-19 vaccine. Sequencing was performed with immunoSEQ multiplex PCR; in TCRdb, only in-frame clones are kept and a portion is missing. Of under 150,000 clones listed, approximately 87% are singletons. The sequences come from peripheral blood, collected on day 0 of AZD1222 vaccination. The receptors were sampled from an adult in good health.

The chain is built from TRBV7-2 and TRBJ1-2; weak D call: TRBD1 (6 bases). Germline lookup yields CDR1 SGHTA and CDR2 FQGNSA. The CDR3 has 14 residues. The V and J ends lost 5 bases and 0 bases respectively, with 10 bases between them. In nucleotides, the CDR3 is TGTGCCAGCAGCCCTGGACAGCCTAACTATGGCTACACCTTC. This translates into CASSPGQPNYGYTF.

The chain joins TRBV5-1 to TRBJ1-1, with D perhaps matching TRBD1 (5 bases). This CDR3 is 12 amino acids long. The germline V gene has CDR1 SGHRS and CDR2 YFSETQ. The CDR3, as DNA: TGCGCTCAAGACAGAAGATACACTGAAGCTTTCTTT. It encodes CAQDRRYTEAFF.

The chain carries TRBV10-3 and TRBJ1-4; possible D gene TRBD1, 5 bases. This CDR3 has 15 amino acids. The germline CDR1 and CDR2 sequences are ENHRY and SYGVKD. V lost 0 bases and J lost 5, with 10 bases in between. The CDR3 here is CAISESSGRNEKLFF. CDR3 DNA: TGTGCCATCAGTGAGTCCTCGGGACGCAATGAAAAACTGTTTTTT.

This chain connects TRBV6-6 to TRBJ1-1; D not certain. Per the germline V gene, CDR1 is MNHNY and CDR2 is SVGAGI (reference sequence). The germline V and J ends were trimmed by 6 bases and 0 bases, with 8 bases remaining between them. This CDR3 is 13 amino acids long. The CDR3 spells CASRLSMNTEAFF. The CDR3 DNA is TGTGCCAGCAGGCTATCGATGAACACTGAAGCTTTCTTT.

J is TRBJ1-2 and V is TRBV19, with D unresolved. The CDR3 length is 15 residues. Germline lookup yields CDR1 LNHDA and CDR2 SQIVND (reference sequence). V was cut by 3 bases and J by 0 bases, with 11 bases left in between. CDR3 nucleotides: TGTGCCAGTAGTATCAACGCCATAGCTAACTATGGCTACACCTTC. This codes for CASSINAIANYGYTF.

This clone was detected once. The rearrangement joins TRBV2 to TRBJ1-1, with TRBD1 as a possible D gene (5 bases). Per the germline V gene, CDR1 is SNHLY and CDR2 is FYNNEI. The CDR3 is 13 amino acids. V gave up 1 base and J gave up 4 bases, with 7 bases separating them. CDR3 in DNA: TGTGCCAGCAGTGAAGGTGGGGGCACTGAAGCTTTCTTT. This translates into CASSEGGGTEAFF.

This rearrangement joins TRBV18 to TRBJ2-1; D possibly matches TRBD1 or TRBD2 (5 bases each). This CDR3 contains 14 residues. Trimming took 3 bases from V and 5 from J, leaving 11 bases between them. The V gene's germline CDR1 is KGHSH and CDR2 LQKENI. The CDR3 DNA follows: TGTGCCAGCTCACCGGGACCAAACAACAATGAGCAGTTCTTC. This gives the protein CASSPGPNNNEQFF.

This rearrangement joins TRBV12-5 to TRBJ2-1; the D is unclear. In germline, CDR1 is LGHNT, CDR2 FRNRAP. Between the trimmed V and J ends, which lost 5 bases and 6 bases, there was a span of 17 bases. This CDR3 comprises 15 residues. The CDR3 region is CASGLPLRTINEQFF. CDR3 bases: TGTGCTAGTGGTCTGCCCCTAAGAACGATCAATGAGCAGTTCTTC.

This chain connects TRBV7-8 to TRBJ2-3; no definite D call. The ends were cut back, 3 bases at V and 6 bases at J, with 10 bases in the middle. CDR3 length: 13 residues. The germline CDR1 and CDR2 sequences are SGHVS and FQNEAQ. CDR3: CASSFYVSDTQYF. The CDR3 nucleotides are TGTGCCAGCAGCTTTTACGTCAGCGATACGCAGTATTTT. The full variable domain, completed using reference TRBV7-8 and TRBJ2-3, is GAGVSQSPRYKVAKRGQDVALRCDPISGHVSLFWYQQALGQGPEFLTYFQNEAQLDKSGLPSDRFFAERPEGSVSTLKIQRTQQEDSAVYLCASSFYVSDTQYFGPGTRLTVL.

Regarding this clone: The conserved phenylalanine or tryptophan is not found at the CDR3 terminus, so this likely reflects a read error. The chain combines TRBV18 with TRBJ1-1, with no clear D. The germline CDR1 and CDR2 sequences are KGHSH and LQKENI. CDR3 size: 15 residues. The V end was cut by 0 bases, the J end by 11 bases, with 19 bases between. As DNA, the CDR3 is TGTGCCAGCTCACCACCGGTTCAAATGGGCTCGGCGGCTTTCCTT. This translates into CASSPPVQMGSAAFL.

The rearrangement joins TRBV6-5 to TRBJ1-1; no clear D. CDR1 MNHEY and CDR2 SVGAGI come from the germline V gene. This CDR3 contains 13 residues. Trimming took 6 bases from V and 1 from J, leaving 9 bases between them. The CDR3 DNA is TGTGCCAGCAGGTGGAGAGAGAACACTGAAGCTTTCTTT. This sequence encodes CASRWRENTEAFF.

As DNA, the CDR3 is TGTGCCAGCAGCCACCCGACAGACATGTCCTACGAGCAGTACTTC. Its translation: CASSHPTDMSYEQYF. The chain recombines TRBV14 with TRBJ2-7; possible D gene TRBD1, 5 bases. Germline CDR1 SGHDN, CDR2 FVKESK. The V end lost 3 bases, the J end lost 1 base, and 13 bases lay between the germline ends. This CDR3 has 15 residues.

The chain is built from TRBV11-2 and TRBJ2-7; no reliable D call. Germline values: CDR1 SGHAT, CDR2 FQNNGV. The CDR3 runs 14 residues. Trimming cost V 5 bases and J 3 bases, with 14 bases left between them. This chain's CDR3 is CASSPGTTIYEQYF. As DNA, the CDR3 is TGTGCCAGCAGCCCTGGCACTACGATCTACGAGCAGTACTTC.

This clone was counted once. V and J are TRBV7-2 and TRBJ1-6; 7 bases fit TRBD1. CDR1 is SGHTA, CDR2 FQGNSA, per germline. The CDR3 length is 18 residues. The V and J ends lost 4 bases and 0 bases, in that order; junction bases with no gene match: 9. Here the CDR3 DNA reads TGTGCCAGCAGCTCTACAGGGGATCGAAGCTCCTATAATTCACCCCTCCACTTT. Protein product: CASSSTGDRSSYNSPLHF.

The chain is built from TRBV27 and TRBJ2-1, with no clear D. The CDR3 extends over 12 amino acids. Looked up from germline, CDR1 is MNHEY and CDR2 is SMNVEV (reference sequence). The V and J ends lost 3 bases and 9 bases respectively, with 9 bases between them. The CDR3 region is CASSFSVGEQFF. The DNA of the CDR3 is TGTGCCAGCAGTTTTTCCGTGGGTGAGCAGTTCTTC.

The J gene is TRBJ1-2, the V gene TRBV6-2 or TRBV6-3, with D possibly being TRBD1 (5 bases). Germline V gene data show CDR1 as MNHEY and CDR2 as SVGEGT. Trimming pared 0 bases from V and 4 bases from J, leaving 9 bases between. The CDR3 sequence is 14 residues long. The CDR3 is CASSYSGGGYGYTF. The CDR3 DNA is TGTGCCAGCAGTTACTCGGGGGGGGGCTATGGCTACACCTTC.

The CDR3 nucleotides read TGTGCCAGCAGTTTACGGGGACGGCGAGGGGTTGCAACTAATGAAAAACTGTTTTTT. It codes for CASSLRGRRGVATNEKLFF. The V call is TRBV27, the J call TRBJ1-4; a weak D match, TRBD1 (5 bases). CDR1 and CDR2 from the germline V gene are MNHEY and SMNVEV (reference sequence). The CDR3 covers 19 residues. V shed 2 bases and J shed 0 bases, with 19 bases lying between them. The whole variable domain, filled in from reference TRBV27 and TRBJ1-4, reads EAQVTQNPRYLITVTGKKLTVTCSQNMNHEYMSWYRQDPGLGLRQIYYSMNVEVTDKGDVPEGYKVSRKEKRNFPLILESPSPNQTSLYFCASSLRGRRGVATNEKLFFGSGTQLSVL.

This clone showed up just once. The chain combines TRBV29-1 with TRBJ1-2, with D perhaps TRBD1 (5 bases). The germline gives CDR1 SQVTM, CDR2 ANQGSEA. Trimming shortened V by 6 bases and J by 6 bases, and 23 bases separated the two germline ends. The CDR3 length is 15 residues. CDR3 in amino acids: CSVGRAALNEDGYTF. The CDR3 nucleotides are TGCAGCGTCGGCAGGGCAGCGCTAAACGAGGATGGCTACACCTTC. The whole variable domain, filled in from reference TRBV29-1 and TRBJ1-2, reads SAVISQKPSRDICQRGTSLTIQCQVDSQVTMMFWYRQQPGQSLTLIATANQGSEATYESGFVIDKFPISRPNLTFSTLTVSNMSPEDSSIYLCSVGRAALNEDGYTFGSGTRLTVV.

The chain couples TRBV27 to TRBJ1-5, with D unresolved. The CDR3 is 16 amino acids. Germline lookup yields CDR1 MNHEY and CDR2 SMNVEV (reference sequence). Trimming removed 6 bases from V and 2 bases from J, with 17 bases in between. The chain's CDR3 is CASSPTVNYGNQPQHF. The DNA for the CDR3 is TGTGCCAGCAGCCCCACAGTGAACTATGGCAATCAGCCCCAGCATTTT.

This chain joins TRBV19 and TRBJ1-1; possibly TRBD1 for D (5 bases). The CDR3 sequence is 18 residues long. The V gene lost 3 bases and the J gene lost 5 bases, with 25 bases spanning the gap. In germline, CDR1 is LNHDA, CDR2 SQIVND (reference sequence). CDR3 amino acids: CASSMAVGGTRWETEAFF. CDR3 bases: TGTGCCAGTAGTATGGCCGTGGGTGGGACCCGCTGGGAGACTGAAGCTTTCTTT.

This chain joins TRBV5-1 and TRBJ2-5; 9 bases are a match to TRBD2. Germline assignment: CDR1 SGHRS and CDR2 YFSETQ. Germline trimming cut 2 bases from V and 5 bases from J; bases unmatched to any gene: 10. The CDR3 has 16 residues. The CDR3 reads CASSFVRRGGTETQYF. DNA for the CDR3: TGCGCCAGCAGCTTTGTAAGGCGGGGGGGCACGGAGACCCAGTACTTC.

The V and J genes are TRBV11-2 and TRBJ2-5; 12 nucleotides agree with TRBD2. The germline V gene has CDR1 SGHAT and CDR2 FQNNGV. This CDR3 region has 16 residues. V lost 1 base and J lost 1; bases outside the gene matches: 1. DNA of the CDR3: TGTGCCAGCAGCTTAGGGACTAGCGGGGCCCAAGAGACCCAGTACTTC. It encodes CASSLGTSGAQETQYF.

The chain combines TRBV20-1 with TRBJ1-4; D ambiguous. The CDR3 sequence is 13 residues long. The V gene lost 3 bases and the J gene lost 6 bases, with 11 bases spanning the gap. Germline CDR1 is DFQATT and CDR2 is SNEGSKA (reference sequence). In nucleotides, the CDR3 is TGCAGTGCTAGTACTAACTACGATGAAAAACTGTTTTTT. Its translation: CSASTNYDEKLFF.

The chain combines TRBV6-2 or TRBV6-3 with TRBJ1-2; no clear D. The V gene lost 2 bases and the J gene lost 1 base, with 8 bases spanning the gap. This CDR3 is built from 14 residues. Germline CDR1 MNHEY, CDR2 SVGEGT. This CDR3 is CASSYASFNYGYTF. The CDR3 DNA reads TGTGCCAGCAGTTACGCCAGCTTTAACTATGGCTACACCTTC.